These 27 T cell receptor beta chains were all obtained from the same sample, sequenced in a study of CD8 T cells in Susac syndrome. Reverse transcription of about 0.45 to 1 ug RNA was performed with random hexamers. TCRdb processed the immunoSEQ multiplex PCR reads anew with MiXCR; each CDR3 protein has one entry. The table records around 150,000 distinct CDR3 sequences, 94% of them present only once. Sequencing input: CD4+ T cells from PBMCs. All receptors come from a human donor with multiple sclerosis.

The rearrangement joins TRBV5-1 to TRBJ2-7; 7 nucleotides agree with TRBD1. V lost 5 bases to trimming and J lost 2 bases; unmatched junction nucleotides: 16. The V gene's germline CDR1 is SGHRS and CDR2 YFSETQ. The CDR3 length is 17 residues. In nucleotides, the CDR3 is TGCGCCAGCAGTTTGAAATCACTCGACAGGGAGACCTACGAGCAGTACTTC. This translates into CASSLKSLDRETYEQYF.

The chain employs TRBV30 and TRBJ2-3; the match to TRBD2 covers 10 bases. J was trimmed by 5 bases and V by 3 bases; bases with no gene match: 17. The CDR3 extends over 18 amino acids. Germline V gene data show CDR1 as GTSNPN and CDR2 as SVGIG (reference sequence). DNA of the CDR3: TGTGCCTGGAGGGGCAGACTCGGACTAGCGGAGGGGGGAGATACGCAGTATTTT. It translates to CAWRGRLGLAEGGDTQYF.

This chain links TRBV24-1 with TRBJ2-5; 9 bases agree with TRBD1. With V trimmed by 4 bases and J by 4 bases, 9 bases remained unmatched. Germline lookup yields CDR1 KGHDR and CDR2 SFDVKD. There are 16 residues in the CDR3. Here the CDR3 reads CATSDPTRGQGETQYF. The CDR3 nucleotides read TGTGCCACCAGTGACCCTACCCGGGGACAGGGAGAGACCCAGTACTTC.

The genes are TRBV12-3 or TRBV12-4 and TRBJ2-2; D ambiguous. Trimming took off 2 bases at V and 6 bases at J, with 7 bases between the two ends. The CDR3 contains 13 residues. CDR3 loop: CASSLRVAGELFF. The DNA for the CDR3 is TGTGCCAGCAGTTTAAGGGTCGCCGGGGAGCTGTTTTTT.

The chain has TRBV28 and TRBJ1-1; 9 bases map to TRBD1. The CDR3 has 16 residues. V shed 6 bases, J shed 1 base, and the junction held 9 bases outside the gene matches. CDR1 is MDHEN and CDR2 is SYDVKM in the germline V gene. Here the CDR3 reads CASSPKPGQGNTEAFF. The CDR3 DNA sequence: TGTGCCAGCAGCCCAAAACCGGGACAGGGGAACACTGAAGCTTTCTTT.

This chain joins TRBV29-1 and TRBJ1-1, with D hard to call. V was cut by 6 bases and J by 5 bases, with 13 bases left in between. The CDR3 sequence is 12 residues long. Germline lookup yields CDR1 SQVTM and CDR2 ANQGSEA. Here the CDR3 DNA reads TGCAGCGTCGGCGCCCGTTGGACTGAAGCTTTCTTT. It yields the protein CSVGARWTEAFF.

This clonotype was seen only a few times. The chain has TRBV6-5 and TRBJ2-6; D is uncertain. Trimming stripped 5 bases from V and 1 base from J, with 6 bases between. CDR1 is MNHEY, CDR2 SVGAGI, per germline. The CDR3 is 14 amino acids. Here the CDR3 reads CASSPLSGANVLTF. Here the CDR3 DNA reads TGTGCCAGCAGTCCTTTGTCTGGGGCCAACGTCCTGACTTTC.

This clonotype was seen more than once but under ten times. In DNA form, the CDR3 reads TGTGCCAGCAGTTTGGGGACAGGCCGCTATGGCTACACCTTC. It encodes CASSLGTGRYGYTF. This sequence joins TRBV27 and TRBJ1-2, with TRBD1 matching 8 bases. The CDR3 totals 14 residues. Germline CDR1 reads MNHEY; CDR2 reads SMNVEV (reference sequence). Losses at the gene ends were 3 bases for V and 4 bases for J; bases not matched to a gene: 4.

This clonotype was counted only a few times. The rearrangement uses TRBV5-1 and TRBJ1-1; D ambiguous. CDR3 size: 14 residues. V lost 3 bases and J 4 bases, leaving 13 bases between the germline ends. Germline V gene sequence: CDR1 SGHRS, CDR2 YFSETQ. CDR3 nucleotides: TGCGCCAGCAGCTACCCCGAGGGAGGCACTGAAGCTTTCTTT. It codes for CASSYPEGGTEAFF.

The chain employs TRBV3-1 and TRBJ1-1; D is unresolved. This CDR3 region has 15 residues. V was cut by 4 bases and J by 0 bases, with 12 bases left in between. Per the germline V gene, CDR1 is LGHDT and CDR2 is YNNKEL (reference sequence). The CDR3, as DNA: TGTGCCAGCAGCCGAGGGTTCCTGATGAACACTGAAGCTTTCTTT. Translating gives CASSRGFLMNTEAFF.

The CDR3 DNA reads as TGTGCCAGCAGTTTCCCTACTTCTGGAGATACGCAGTATTTT. It specifies CASSFPTSGDTQYF. The chain employs TRBV12-3 or TRBV12-4 and TRBJ2-3, with unresolved D. The CDR3 runs to 14 residues. Trimming stripped 3 bases from V and 5 bases from J, with 12 bases between.

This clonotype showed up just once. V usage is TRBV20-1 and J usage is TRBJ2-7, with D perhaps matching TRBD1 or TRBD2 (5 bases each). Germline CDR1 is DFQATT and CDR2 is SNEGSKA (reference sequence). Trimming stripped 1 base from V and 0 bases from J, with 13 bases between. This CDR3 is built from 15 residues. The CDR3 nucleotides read TGCAGTGCTAGAGTGCTGGTCGGGGCCTCCTACGAGCAGTACTTC. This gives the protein CSARVLVGASYEQYF.

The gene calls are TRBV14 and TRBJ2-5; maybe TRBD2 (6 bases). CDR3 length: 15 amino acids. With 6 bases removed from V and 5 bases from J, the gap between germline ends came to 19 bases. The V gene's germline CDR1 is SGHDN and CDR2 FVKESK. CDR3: CASSGPRHGGETQYF. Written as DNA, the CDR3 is TGTGCCAGCAGTGGCCCTCGTCACGGAGGGGAGACCCAGTACTTC. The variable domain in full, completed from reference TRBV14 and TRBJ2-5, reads EAGVTQFPSHSVIEKGQTVTLRCDPISGHDNLYWYRRVMGKEIKFLLHFVKESKQDESGMPNNRFLAERTGGTYSTLKVQPAELEDSGVYFCASSGPRHGGETQYFGPGTRLLVL.

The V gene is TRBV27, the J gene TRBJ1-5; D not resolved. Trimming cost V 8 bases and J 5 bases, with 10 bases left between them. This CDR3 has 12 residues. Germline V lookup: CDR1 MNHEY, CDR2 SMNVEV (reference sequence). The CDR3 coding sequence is TGTGCCAGCGGGCGGGTAGATCAGCCCCAGCATTTT. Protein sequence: CASGRVDQPQHF.

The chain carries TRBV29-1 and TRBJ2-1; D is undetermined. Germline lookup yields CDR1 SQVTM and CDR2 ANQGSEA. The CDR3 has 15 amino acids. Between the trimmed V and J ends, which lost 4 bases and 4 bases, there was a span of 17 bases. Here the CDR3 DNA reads TGCAGCGTTGGTGGCGGAGTCAGTCGGTACAATGAGCAGTTCTTC. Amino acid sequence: CSVGGGVSRYNEQFF.

The CDR3 is CASSLGLTETQYF. The CDR3 coding sequence is TGTGCCAGCAGCTTGGGACTAACAGAGACCCAGTACTTC. The chain is built from TRBV13 and TRBJ2-5; 7 bases line up with TRBD2. The germline CDR1 and CDR2 sequences are PRHDT and FYEKMQ (reference sequence). With 3 bases clipped from V and 4 bases from J, the junction kept 2 bases outside the gene matches. This CDR3 comprises 13 residues.

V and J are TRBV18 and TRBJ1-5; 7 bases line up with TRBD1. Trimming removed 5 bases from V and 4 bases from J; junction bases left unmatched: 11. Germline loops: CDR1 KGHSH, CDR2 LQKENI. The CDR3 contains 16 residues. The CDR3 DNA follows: TGTGCCAGCTCAGAGATGCAGGGGGGTTCGAATCAGCCCCAGCATTTT. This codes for CASSEMQGGSNQPQHF.

The CDR3 DNA reads as TGTGCCTGGAGGAGCTTCGGGAGGGGAGGAGAAGCTTTCTTT. It specifies CAWRSFGRGGEAFF. This chain uses TRBV30 with TRBJ1-1; D is possibly TRBD1 (5 bases). V lost 3 bases and J 8 bases, leaving 19 bases between the germline ends. The CDR3 totals 14 residues. The germline V gene has CDR1 GTSNPN and CDR2 SVGIG (reference sequence). Using reference TRBV30 and TRBJ1-1 for the parts outside the CDR3, the full variable domain is SQTIHQWPATLVQPVGSPLSLECTVEGTSNPNLYWYRQAAGRGLQLLFYSVGIGQISSEVPQNLSASRPQDRQFILSSKKLLLSDSGFYLCAWRSFGRGGEAFFGQGTRLTVV.

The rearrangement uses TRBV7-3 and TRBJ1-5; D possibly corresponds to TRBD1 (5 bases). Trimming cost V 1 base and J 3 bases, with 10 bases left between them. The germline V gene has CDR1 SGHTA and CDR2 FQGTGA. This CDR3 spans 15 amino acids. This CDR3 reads CASSLRAGHNQPQHF. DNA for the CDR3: TGTGCCAGCAGCTTAAGGGCAGGGCACAATCAGCCCCAGCATTTT. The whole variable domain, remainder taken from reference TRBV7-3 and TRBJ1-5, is GAGVSQTPSNKVTEKGKYVELRCDPISGHTALYWYRQSLGQGPEFLIYFQGTGAADDSGLPNDRFFAVRPEGSVSTLKIQRTERGDSAVYLCASSLRAGHNQPQHFGDGTRLSIL.

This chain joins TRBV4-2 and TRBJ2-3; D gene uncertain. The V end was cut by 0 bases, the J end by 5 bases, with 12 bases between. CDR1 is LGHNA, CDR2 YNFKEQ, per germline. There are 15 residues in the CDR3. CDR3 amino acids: CASSQETLLLDTQYF. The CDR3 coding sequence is TGTGCCAGCAGCCAAGAAACCCTTCTTTTAGATACGCAGTATTTT.

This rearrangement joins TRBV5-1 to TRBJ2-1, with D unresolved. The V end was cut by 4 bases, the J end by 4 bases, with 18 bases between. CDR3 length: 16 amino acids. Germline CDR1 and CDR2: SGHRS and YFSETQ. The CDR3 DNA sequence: TGCGCCAGCAGCCCCCCCCGGCAGACTCAATACAATGAGCAGTTCTTC. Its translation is CASSPPRQTQYNEQFF. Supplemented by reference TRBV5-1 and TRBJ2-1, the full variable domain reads KAGVTQTPRYLIKTRGQQVTLSCSPISGHRSVSWYQQTPGQGLQFLFEYFSETQRNKGNFPGRFSGRQFSNSRSEMNVSTLELGDSALYLCASSPPRQTQYNEQFFGPGTRLTVL.

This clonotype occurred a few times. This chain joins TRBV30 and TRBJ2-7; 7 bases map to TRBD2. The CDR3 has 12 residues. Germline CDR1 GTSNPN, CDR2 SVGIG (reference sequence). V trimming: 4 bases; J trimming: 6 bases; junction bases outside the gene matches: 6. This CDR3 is CAWTSGKAEQYF. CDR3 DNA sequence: TGTGCCTGGACCAGCGGGAAGGCCGAGCAGTACTTC.

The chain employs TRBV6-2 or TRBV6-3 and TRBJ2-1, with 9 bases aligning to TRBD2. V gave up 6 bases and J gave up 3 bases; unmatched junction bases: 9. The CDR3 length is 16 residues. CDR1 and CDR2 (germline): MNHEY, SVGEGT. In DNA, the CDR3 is TGTGCCAGCAGACGAATAGCGGGAGTCGGCTACAATGAGCAGTTCTTC. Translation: CASRRIAGVGYNEQFF.

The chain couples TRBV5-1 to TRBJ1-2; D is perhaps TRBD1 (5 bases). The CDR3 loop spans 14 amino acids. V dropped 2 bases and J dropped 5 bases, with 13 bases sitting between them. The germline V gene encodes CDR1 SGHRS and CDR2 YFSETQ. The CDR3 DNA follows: TGCGCCAGCAGCTTATTGGACACGGCATATGGCTACACCTTC. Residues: CASSLLDTAYGYTF.

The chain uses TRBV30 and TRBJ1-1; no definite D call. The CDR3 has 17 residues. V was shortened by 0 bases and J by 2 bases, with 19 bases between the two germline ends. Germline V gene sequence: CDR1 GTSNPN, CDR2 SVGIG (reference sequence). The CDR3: CAWSVDPLQYPNTEAFF. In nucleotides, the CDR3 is TGTGCCTGGAGTGTAGACCCGCTACAGTACCCCAACACTGAAGCTTTCTTT. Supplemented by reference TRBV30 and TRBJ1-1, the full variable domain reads SQTIHQWPATLVQPVGSPLSLECTVEGTSNPNLYWYRQAAGRGLQLLFYSVGIGQISSEVPQNLSASRPQDRQFILSSKKLLLSDSGFYLCAWSVDPLQYPNTEAFFGQGTRLTVV.

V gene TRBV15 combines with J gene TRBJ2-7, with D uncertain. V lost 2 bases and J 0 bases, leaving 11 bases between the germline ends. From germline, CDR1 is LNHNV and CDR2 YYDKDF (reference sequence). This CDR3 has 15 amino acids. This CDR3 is CATSRTWTDSYEQYF. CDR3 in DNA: TGTGCCACCAGCAGAACTTGGACGGACTCCTACGAGCAGTACTTC.

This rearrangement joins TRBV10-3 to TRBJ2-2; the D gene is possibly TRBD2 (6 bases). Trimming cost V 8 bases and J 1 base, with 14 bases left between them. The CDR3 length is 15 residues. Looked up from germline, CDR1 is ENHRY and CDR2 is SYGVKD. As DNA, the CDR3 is TGTGCCATCGGGGCGGGGACGGTGAACACCGGGGAGCTGTTTTTT. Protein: CAIGAGTVNTGELFF.